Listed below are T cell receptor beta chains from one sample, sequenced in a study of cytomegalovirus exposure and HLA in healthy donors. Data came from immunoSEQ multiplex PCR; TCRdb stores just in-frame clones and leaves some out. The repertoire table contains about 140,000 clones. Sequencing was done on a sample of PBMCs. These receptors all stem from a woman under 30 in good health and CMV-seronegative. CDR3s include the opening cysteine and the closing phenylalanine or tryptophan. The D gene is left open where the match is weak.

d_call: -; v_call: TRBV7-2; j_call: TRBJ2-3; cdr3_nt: TGTGCCAGCAGCGGCACCGGGTCCACGGACACAGATACGCAGTATTTT; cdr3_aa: CASSGTGSTDTDTQYF
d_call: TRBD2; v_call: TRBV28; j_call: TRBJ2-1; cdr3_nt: TGTGCCAGCAGTTCACCGGGGACTAGGTACCGCTACAATGAGCAGTTCTTC; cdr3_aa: CASSSPGTRYRYNEQFF
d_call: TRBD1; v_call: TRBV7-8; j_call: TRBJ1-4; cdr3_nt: TGTGCCAGCAGCTTAGCCTATCCACACAGGGGGCCTAATGAAAAACTGTTTTTT; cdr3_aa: CASSLAYPHRGPNEKLFF
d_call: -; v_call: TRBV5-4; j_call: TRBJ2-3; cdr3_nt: TGTGCCAGCAGCTCCAGGGTTGGAAGGGCAGATACGCAGTATTTT; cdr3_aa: CASSSRVGRADTQYF
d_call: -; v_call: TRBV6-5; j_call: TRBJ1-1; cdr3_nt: TGTGCCAGCAGTTACTCGATTTGGGGAGGGAACACTGAAGCTTTCTTT; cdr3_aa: CASSYSIWGGNTEAFF
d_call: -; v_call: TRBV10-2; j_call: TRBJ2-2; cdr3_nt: TGCGCCAGCACCGGCAGCGTTAGAACCGGGGAGCTGTTTTTT; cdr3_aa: CASTGSVRTGELFF
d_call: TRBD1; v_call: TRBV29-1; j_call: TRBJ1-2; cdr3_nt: TGCAGCGTTCCGGACAGGGACCATGATGGCTACACCTTC; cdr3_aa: CSVPDRDHDGYTF
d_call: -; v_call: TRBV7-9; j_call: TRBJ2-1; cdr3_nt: TGTGCCAGCAGCTTAGTGGCTTTGCAGGACAGAGCTTACAATGAGCAGTTCTTC; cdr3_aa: CASSLVALQDRAYNEQFF
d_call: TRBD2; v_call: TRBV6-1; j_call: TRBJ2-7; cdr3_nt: TGTGCCACCGGGAGAAGCGGGAACTCCTACGAGCAGTACTTC; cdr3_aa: CATGRSGNSYEQYF
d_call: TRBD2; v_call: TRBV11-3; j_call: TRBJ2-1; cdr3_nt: TGTGCCAGCAGCTTGTTCGGGACTAGCGGGACGAGCTCCTACAATGAGCAGTTCTTC; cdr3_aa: CASSLFGTSGTSSYNEQFF
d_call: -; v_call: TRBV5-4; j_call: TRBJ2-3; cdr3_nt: TGTGCCAGCAGCGACTACGCTATTAGCCCAGATACGCAGTATTTT; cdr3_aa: CASSDYAISPDTQYF
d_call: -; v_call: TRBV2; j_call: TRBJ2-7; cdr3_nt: TGTGCCAGCAGGACTGACTCCTACGAGCAGTACTTC; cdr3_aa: CASRTDSYEQYF
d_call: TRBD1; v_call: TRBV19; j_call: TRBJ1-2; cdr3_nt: TGTGCCAGTACTCCGTTGGGACAGGGTAAGGATGGCTACACCTTC; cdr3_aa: CASTPLGQGKDGYTF
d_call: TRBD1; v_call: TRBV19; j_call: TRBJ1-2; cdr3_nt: TGTGCCAGTATTAAGACAGGGAAAGGCTATGGCTACACCTTC; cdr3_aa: CASIKTGKGYGYTF
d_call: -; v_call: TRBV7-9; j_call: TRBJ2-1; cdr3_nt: TGTGCCAGCAGCTCCCGGGACACAGTCTACAATGAGCAGTTCTTC; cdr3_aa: CASSSRDTVYNEQFF
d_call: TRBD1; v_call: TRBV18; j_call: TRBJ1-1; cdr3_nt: TGTGCCAGCTCACCACAGGACAGGGGGGAAGCTTTCTTT; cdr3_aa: CASSPQDRGEAFF
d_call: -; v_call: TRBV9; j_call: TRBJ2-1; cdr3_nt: TGTGCCAGCAGCGCAAAAGGGACTCTACCGGTGAATGAGCAGTTCTTC; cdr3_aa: CASSAKGTLPVNEQFF
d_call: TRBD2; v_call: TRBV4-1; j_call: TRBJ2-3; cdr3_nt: TGCGCCAGCAGCCTTCGGGCAGAGTTAGCGGGAGCCGATACGCAGTATTTT; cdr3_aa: CASSLRAELAGADTQYF
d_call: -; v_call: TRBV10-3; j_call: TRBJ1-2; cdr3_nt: TGTGCCATCGGCACAGGGAATGGCTACACCTTC; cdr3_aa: CAIGTGNGYTF
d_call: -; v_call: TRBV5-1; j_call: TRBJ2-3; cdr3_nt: TGCGCCAGCAGCTTGGATTTCTCTCGCACAGATACGCAGTATTTT; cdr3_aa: CASSLDFSRTDTQYF
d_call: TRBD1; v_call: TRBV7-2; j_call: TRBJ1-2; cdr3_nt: TGTGCCAGCAGCTTGTCGGGACAGGGTGGACCGGGCTATGGCTACACCTTC; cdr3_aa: CASSLSGQGGPGYGYTF
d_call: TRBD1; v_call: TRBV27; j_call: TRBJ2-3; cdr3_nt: TGTGCCAGCAGTAAAGACAGGGGAGGAACGTACACAGATACGCAGTATTTT; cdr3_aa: CASSKDRGGTYTDTQYF
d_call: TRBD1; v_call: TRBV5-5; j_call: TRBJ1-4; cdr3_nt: TGTGCCAGCAGCTTACCGGGACAGGGGGCAGGAAAACTGTTTTTT; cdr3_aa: CASSLPGQGAGKLFF
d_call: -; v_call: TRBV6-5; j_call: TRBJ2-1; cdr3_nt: TGTGCCAGCAGTCGGACAGCTCGGAATGAGCAGTTCTTC; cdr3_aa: CASSRTARNEQFF
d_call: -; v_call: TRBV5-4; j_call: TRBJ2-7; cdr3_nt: TGTGCCAGCAGCCGCGACTCGTACGAGCAGTACTTC; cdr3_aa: CASSRDSYEQYF
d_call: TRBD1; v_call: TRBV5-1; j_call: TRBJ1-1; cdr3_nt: TGCGCCAGCAGATCACAGGGGGCGGGTACTGAAGCTTTCTTT; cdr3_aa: CASRSQGAGTEAFF
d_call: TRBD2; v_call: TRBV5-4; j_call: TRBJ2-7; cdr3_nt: TGTGCCAGCAGCTGGTCTAGCGGGACGGATTACGAGCAGTACTTC; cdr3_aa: CASSWSSGTDYEQYF
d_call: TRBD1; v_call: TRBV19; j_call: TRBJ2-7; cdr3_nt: TGTGCCAGTAGTATTGGGACAGCCAGTCCCTACGAGCAGTACTTC; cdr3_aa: CASSIGTASPYEQYF
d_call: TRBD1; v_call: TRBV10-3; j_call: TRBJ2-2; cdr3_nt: TGTGCCATCAGGACCCGGGACAGGGCGAACACCGGGGAGCTGTTTTTT; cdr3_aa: CAIRTRDRANTGELFF
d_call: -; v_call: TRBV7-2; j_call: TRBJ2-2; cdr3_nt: TGTGCCAGCAGCTTAGCGCCCACGGGAAACACCGGGGAGCTGTTTTTT; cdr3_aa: CASSLAPTGNTGELFF
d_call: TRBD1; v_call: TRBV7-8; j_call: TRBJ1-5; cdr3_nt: TGTGCCAGCAGCTTAGACAGGGGGCTAAAGCAGCCCCAGCATTTT; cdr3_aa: CASSLDRGLKQPQHF
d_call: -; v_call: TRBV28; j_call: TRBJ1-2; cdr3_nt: TGTGCCAGCAGTTCCAGTGGCCTCAACTATGGCTACACCTTC; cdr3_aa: CASSSSGLNYGYTF
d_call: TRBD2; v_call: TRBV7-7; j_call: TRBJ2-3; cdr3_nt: TGTGCCAGCAGCTTCATAGCGGGAGTATCAGATACGCAGTATTTT; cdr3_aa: CASSFIAGVSDTQYF
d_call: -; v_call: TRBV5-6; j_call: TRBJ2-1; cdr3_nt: TGTGCCAGCAGCGCACTAGGTTACAATGAGCAGTTCTTC; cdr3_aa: CASSALGYNEQFF
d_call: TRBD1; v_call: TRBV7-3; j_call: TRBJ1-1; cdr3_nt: TGTGCCAGCAGCTTAGACGGACAGGGAGGGACTGAAGCTTTCTTT; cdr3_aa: CASSLDGQGGTEAFF
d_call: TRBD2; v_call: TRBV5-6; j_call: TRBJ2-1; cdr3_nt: TGTGCCAGCAGTCGGACTAGCGTTCGTAATGAGCAGTTCTTC; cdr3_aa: CASSRTSVRNEQFF
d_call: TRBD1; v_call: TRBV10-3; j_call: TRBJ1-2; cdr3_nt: TGTGCCATCACGGGACAGGGACTGGGTGGCTACACCTTC; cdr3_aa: CAITGQGLGGYTF
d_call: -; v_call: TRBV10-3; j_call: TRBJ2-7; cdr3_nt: TGTGCCATCAGTGAGCTATTGGGCGAGCAGTACTTC; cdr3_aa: CAISELLGEQYF
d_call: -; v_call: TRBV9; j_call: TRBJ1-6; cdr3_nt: TGTGCCAGCAGCGTCAGGGTCACAAATTCACCCCTCCACTTT; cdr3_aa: CASSVRVTNSPLHF
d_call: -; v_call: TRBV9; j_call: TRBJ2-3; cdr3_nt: TGTGCCAGCAGCGTTACAGGGTACACAGATACGCAGTATTTT; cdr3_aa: CASSVTGYTDTQYF
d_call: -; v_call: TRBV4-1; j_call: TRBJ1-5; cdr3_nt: TGCGCCAGCAGCCAGGGGGCCCCACAGGGACAGCCCCAGCATTTT; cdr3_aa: CASSQGAPQGQPQHF
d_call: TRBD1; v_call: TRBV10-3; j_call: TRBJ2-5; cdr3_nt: TGTGCCATCAGCGAGGGGACAGTTCAAGAGACCCAGTACTTC; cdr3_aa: CAISEGTVQETQYF
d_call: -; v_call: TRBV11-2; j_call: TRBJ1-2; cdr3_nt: TGTGCCAGCAGCTCAGGGTTCACAAGCTATGGCTACACCTTC; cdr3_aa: CASSSGFTSYGYTF
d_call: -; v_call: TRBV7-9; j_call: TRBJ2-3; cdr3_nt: TGTGCCAGCAGCTTACGACGGGGCACAGATACGCAGTATTTT; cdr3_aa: CASSLRRGTDTQYF
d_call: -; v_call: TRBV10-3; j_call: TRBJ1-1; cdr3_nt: TGTGCCATCAGTGAGTTTGTAGGGGCAAACACTGAAGCTTTCTTT; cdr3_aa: CAISEFVGANTEAFF
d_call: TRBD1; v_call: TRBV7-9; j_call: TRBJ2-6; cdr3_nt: TGTGCCAGCAGGGCACAGGGGTCTGGGGCCAACGTCCTGACTTTC; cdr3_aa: CASRAQGSGANVLTF
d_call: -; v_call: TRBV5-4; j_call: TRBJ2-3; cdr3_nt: TGTGCCAGCAGCTTGGATTTCCGAGGTAGCACAGATACGCAGTATTTT; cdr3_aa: CASSLDFRGSTDTQYF
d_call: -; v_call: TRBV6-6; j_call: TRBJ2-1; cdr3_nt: TGTGCCAGCAGTTTACCTCGGACAGACAATGAGCAGTTCTTC; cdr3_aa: CASSLPRTDNEQFF
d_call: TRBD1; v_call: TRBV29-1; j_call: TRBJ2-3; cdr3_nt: TGCAGCGTTGCCGGGACAGGGGTCCCCACAGATACGCAGTATTTT; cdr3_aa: CSVAGTGVPTDTQYF
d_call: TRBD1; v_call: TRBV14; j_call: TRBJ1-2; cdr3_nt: TGTGCCAGCAGCCAGGACAGGCAGTATGGCTACACCTTC; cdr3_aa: CASSQDRQYGYTF
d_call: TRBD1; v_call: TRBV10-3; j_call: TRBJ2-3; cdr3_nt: TGTGCCATCAGTGAGGGACAGGGGCTAGATACGCAGTATTTT; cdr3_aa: CAISEGQGLDTQYF
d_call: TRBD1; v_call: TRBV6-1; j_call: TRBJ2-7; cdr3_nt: TGTGCCAGCTTCGGGACAGGGCCCTACGAGCAGTACTTC; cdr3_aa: CASFGTGPYEQYF
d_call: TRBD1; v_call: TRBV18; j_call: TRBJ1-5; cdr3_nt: TGTGCCAGCTCACAGACAGGGGATCAGCCCCAGCATTTT; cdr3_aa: CASSQTGDQPQHF